This is a list of T cell receptor beta chains from one sample in a study of blood T cell repertoires in COVID-19. Assay: immunoSEQ multiplex PCR; the TCRdb copy retains only in-frame clones and omits some. This table has some 320,000 clones, roughly 85% appearing once. The sequencing input was peripheral blood. Every receptor here comes from a human donor in a cohort sampled during active COVID-19. CDR3s include the opening cysteine and the closing phenylalanine or tryptophan. D genes are given only for firm matches. Only some rows state a clone size, as once, few, many or a class for expanded clones.

d_gene: .
j_gene: TRBJ1-1
abundance: .
v_gene: TRBV27
CDR3aa: CASSSARSNTEAFF
CDR3nt: TGTGCCAGCAGTTCTGCACGGTCGAACACTGAAGCTTTCTTT

d_gene: .
j_gene: TRBJ1-1
abundance: .
v_gene: TRBV6-5
CDR3aa: CASSLSRDTEAFF
CDR3nt: TGTGCCAGCAGTTTGAGCCGGGACACTGAAGCTTTCTTT

d_gene: TRBD1
j_gene: TRBJ1-1
abundance: .
v_gene: TRBV19
CDR3aa: CASSMDRFNTEAFF
CDR3nt: TGTGCCAGTAGTATGGACAGGTTTAACACTGAAGCTTTCTTT

d_gene: .
j_gene: TRBJ1-5
abundance: .
v_gene: TRBV19
CDR3aa: CASSMAKYSNQPQHF
CDR3nt: TGTGCCAGTAGTATGGCAAAATATAGCAATCAGCCCCAGCATTTT

d_gene: .
j_gene: TRBJ2-7
abundance: .
v_gene: TRBV5-1
CDR3aa: CASSSGSSYEQYF
CDR3nt: TGCGCCAGCAGCTCGGGGAGCTCCTACGAGCAGTACTTC

d_gene: TRBD2
j_gene: TRBJ2-1
abundance: few
v_gene: TRBV5-6
CDR3aa: CASSLNLAGGISYNEQFF
CDR3nt: TGTGCCAGCAGCTTGAATCTAGCGGGGGGGATCTCCTACAATGAGCAGTTCTTC

d_gene: .
j_gene: TRBJ1-6
abundance: .
v_gene: TRBV2
CDR3aa: CASSIDRRGRNSPLHF
CDR3nt: TGTGCCAGCAGTATAGACAGGCGAGGGAGAAATTCACCCCTCCACTTT

d_gene: .
j_gene: TRBJ2-1
abundance: .
v_gene: TRBV30
CDR3aa: CAWVPGSYNEQFF
CDR3nt: TGTGCCTGGGTCCCGGGGTCCTACAATGAGCAGTTCTTC

d_gene: .
j_gene: TRBJ1-2
abundance: .
v_gene: TRBV9
CDR3aa: CASSVGAGISYGYTF
CDR3nt: TGTGCCAGCAGCGTAGGGGCAGGGATTAGCTATGGCTACACCTTC

d_gene: TRBD1
j_gene: TRBJ1-1
abundance: .
v_gene: TRBV6-5
CDR3aa: CASSYSGTVGTEAFF
CDR3nt: TGTGCCAGCAGTTACTCCGGGACAGTTGGAACTGAAGCTTTCTTT

d_gene: .
j_gene: TRBJ2-4
abundance: .
v_gene: TRBV5-8
CDR3aa: CASSLNLAKNIQYF
CDR3nt: TGTGCCAGCAGCCTAAATCTAGCCAAAAACATTCAGTACTTC

d_gene: .
j_gene: TRBJ2-2
abundance: few
v_gene: TRBV7-3
CDR3aa: CASGGYKAGELFF
CDR3nt: TGTGCCAGCGGCGGGTATAAGGCCGGGGAGCTGTTTTTT

d_gene: .
j_gene: TRBJ1-1
abundance: once
v_gene: TRBV6-5
CDR3aa: CASSTTGQAFF
CDR3nt: TGTGCCAGCAGCACGACAGGCCAAGCTTTCTTT

d_gene: .
j_gene: TRBJ1-1
abundance: .
v_gene: TRBV25-1
CDR3aa: CASSELTGGTEAFF
CDR3nt: TGTGCCAGCAGTGAATTGACGGGAGGCACTGAAGCTTTCTTT

d_gene: TRBD1
j_gene: TRBJ1-3
abundance: .
v_gene: TRBV6-6
CDR3aa: CASSPDRGPNTIYF
CDR3nt: TGTGCCAGCAGCCCCGACAGGGGGCCGAACACCATATATTTT

d_gene: TRBD1
j_gene: TRBJ1-5
abundance: .
v_gene: TRBV7-2
CDR3aa: CASSQGTGGFTQPQHF
CDR3nt: TGTGCCAGCAGCCAAGGGACAGGGGGCTTTACTCAGCCCCAGCATTTT

d_gene: .
j_gene: TRBJ2-7
abundance: .
v_gene: TRBV20-1
CDR3aa: CSARRAGEQYF
CDR3nt: TGCAGTGCGAGGAGGGCGGGGGAGCAGTACTTC

d_gene: TRBD1
j_gene: TRBJ2-7
abundance: .
v_gene: TRBV9
CDR3aa: CASSGEDRGDYEQYF
CDR3nt: TGTGCCAGCAGCGGAGAGGACAGGGGGGATTACGAGCAGTACTTC

d_gene: .
j_gene: TRBJ2-3
abundance: .
v_gene: TRBV6-4
CDR3aa: CASSESGYTDTQYF
CDR3nt: TGTGCCAGCAGTGAATCCGGTTACACAGATACGCAGTATTTT

d_gene: .
j_gene: TRBJ2-5
abundance: .
v_gene: TRBV27
CDR3aa: CASTSGQETQYF
CDR3nt: TGTGCCAGCACCTCGGGTCAAGAGACCCAGTACTTC

d_gene: .
j_gene: TRBJ2-1
abundance: .
v_gene: TRBV5-4
CDR3aa: CASSLEWGTYNEQFF
CDR3nt: TGTGCCAGCAGCTTGGAATGGGGGACATACAATGAGCAGTTCTTC

d_gene: .
j_gene: TRBJ1-4
abundance: .
v_gene: TRBV3-1/TRBV3-2
CDR3aa: CASSDRNEKLFF
CDR3nt: TGTGCCAGCAGCGACAGGAATGAAAAACTGTTTTTT

d_gene: TRBD1
j_gene: TRBJ2-1
abundance: .
v_gene: TRBV24-1
CDR3aa: CATSGRGINEQFF
CDR3nt: TGTGCCACCAGTGGCAGGGGGATCAATGAGCAGTTCTTC

d_gene: TRBD2
j_gene: TRBJ2-3
abundance: .
v_gene: TRBV3-1/TRBV3-2
CDR3aa: CASSPSGRTDTQYF
CDR3nt: TGTGCCAGCAGTCCTAGCGGACGCACAGATACGCAGTATTTT

d_gene: TRBD1
j_gene: TRBJ2-2
abundance: .
v_gene: TRBV10-3
CDR3aa: CATGQGIYNTGELFF
CDR3nt: TGTGCCACCGGACAGGGGATCTATAACACCGGGGAGCTGTTTTTT

d_gene: TRBD1
j_gene: TRBJ1-4
abundance: .
v_gene: TRBV10-3
CDR3aa: CAISARGLEKLFF
CDR3nt: TGTGCCATCAGTGCGAGGGGGCTGGAAAAACTGTTTTTT

d_gene: TRBD1
j_gene: TRBJ1-1
abundance: .
v_gene: TRBV24-1
CDR3aa: CATSALDREEAFF
CDR3nt: TGTGCCACCAGTGCCCTGGACAGGGAGGAAGCTTTCTTT

d_gene: .
j_gene: TRBJ2-2
abundance: .
v_gene: TRBV5-1
CDR3aa: CASSLLRATGELFF
CDR3nt: TGCGCCAGCAGCTTGTTGCGGGCAACCGGGGAGCTGTTTTTT

d_gene: .
j_gene: TRBJ1-5
abundance: .
v_gene: TRBV24-1
CDR3aa: CATSGAGDQPQHF
CDR3nt: TGTGCCACCAGTGGGGCAGGGGATCAGCCCCAGCATTTT

d_gene: TRBD1
j_gene: TRBJ1-2
abundance: .
v_gene: TRBV6-5
CDR3aa: CASSPRWTGSSGYTF
CDR3nt: TGTGCCAGCAGTCCGCGTTGGACAGGGAGCAGTGGCTACACCTTC

d_gene: .
j_gene: TRBJ1-3
abundance: few
v_gene: TRBV7-9
CDR3aa: CASTLTSDTIYF
CDR3nt: TGTGCCAGCACCCTGACTTCAGACACCATATATTTT

d_gene: .
j_gene: TRBJ2-6
abundance: .
v_gene: TRBV3-1/TRBV3-2
CDR3aa: CASSQPTRVFGANVLTF
CDR3nt: TGTGCCAGCAGCCAACCAACCAGGGTGTTTGGGGCCAACGTCCTGACTTTC

d_gene: .
j_gene: TRBJ2-6
abundance: .
v_gene: TRBV3-1/TRBV3-2
CDR3aa: CASSQDWRAAGANVLTF
CDR3nt: TGTGCCAGCAGCCAAGATTGGAGGGCGGCTGGGGCCAACGTCCTGACTTTC

d_gene: TRBD1
j_gene: TRBJ1-3
abundance: .
v_gene: TRBV12-3/TRBV12-4
CDR3aa: CAGRQGGGNTIYF
CDR3nt: TGTGCCGGAAGACAGGGGGGGGGAAACACCATATATTTT

d_gene: .
j_gene: TRBJ1-5
abundance: .
v_gene: TRBV6-4
CDR3aa: CASSATMDQPQHF
CDR3nt: TGTGCCAGCAGTGCTACCATGGATCAGCCCCAGCATTTT

d_gene: TRBD1
j_gene: TRBJ1-6
abundance: .
v_gene: TRBV5-6
CDR3aa: CASSLRTGHNSPLHF
CDR3nt: TGTGCCAGCAGCCTTCGGACAGGCCATAATTCACCCCTCCACTTT

d_gene: .
j_gene: TRBJ1-1
abundance: .
v_gene: TRBV5-5
CDR3aa: CASSPMGAAGTEAFF
CDR3nt: TGTGCCAGCAGCCCGATGGGGGCCGCGGGCACTGAAGCTTTCTTT

d_gene: .
j_gene: TRBJ1-3
abundance: .
v_gene: TRBV27
CDR3aa: CASSPWRGASGNTIYF
CDR3nt: TGTGCCAGCAGCCCCTGGCGGGGGGCCTCTGGAAACACCATATATTTT

d_gene: .
j_gene: TRBJ2-5
abundance: .
v_gene: TRBV9
CDR3aa: CASSTGRTQETQYF
CDR3nt: TGTGCCAGCAGCACAGGACGGACGCAAGAGACCCAGTACTTC

d_gene: .
j_gene: TRBJ1-1
abundance: few
v_gene: TRBV6-5
CDR3aa: CASSYSRGNTEAFF
CDR3nt: TGTGCCAGCAGTTATTCTCGGGGGAACACTGAAGCTTTCTTT

d_gene: .
j_gene: TRBJ1-1
abundance: .
v_gene: TRBV6-6
CDR3aa: CASSYMSGLNTEAFF
CDR3nt: TGTGCCAGCAGTTACATGTCAGGGTTGAACACTGAAGCTTTCTTT

d_gene: .
j_gene: TRBJ1-3
abundance: .
v_gene: TRBV6-5
CDR3aa: CASSYLGADGNTIYF
CDR3nt: TGTGCCAGCAGTTACTTGGGGGCGGATGGAAACACCATATATTTT

d_gene: .
j_gene: TRBJ1-1
abundance: .
v_gene: TRBV10-3
CDR3aa: CAITGGTPEAFF
CDR3nt: TGTGCCATCACAGGAGGGACCCCTGAAGCTTTCTTT

d_gene: .
j_gene: TRBJ2-2
abundance: .
v_gene: TRBV6-5
CDR3aa: CASSPQESNTGELFF
CDR3nt: TGTGCCAGCAGTCCACAGGAGTCTAACACCGGGGAGCTGTTTTTT

d_gene: .
j_gene: TRBJ2-7
abundance: once
v_gene: TRBV7-9
CDR3aa: CASSLDQLTYEQYF
CDR3nt: TGTGCCAGCAGCTTAGATCAGTTGACCTACGAGCAGTACTTC

d_gene: TRBD2
j_gene: TRBJ2-1
abundance: .
v_gene: TRBV3-1/TRBV3-2
CDR3aa: CASSHGTSGGSEQFF
CDR3nt: TGTGCCAGCAGCCACGGGACTAGCGGGGGCAGTGAGCAGTTCTTC

d_gene: TRBD2
j_gene: TRBJ2-1
abundance: .
v_gene: TRBV24-1
CDR3aa: CATSSGSGGTYNEQFF
CDR3nt: TGTGCCACCAGTTCTGGTAGCGGGGGGACCTACAATGAGCAGTTCTTC

d_gene: .
j_gene: TRBJ2-7
abundance: .
v_gene: TRBV7-9
CDR3aa: CASSPRGGASYEQYF
CDR3nt: TGTGCCAGCAGCCCAAGGGGGGGGGCCTCCTACGAGCAGTACTTC

d_gene: .
j_gene: TRBJ1-2
abundance: .
v_gene: TRBV5-5
CDR3aa: CASRDRQVDYGYTF
CDR3nt: TGTGCCAGCAGGGACCGACAGGTTGACTATGGCTACACCTTC

d_gene: .
j_gene: TRBJ2-7
abundance: .
v_gene: TRBV7-5
CDR3aa: CVRSLDRPYEQYF
CDR3nt: TGTGTCAGAAGCTTAGACAGACCCTACGAGCAGTACTTC